This T cell receptor (beta chain) was identified in a study of T cell responses to AZD1222 COVID-19 vaccine. Study findings and constraints: Spike-specific TCR breadth rose after two AZD1222 doses, and depth rose as well. In a largely white British group with more females than males, clonal diversity was possibly underestimated. At study baseline, merely several AZD1222 recipients were seropositive.

This CDR3 spans 15 amino acids. Trimming removed 3 bases at V and 0 bases at J, with 11 bases between. Germline CDR1 reads ENHRY; CDR2 reads SYGVKD. With regard to this clone: As yet, its antigen is unknown.

Sequenced by immunoSEQ multiplex PCR; TCRdb stores in-frame clones only, minus some. The profile shows 150,000 to 200,000 clones, about 90% of them singletons. The clonotype was recovered from an adult who received the AZD1222 COVID-19 vaccine. This sample comprised peripheral blood, obtained 28 days after the second AZD1222 dose. The chain has TRBV10-3 and TRBJ1-1; TRBD1 is a possible D gene (6 bases). The CDR3 loop reads CAISDPGQMNTEAFF. In DNA form, the CDR3 reads TGTGCCATCAGTGACCCCGGACAGATGAACACTGAAGCTTTCTTT.